The entry that follows covers one T cell receptor beta chain sequence. The data were produced by immunoSEQ multiplex PCR, yet TCRdb's version contains in-frame clones alone and is incomplete. This sample has 60,000 to 75,000 clones, with roughly 80% found just once. The sample originates from a study of blood T cell repertoires in COVID-19. Study overall: Samples came from the United States, Italy and Spain, spanning acute and convalescent COVID-19.

The germline V and J ends were trimmed by 5 bases and 7 bases, with 18 bases remaining between them. The CDR3 extends over 14 amino acids. Per the germline V gene, CDR1 is SGHNT and CDR2 is YENEEA. This receptor was taken from a woman in her seventies with acute or convalescent COVID-19. V is TRBV11-3 and J is TRBJ2-7; unclear D gene. The sample taken for sequencing was peripheral blood. CDR3 sequence: CASSPEFVLGEQYF. In DNA, the CDR3 is TGTGCCAGCAGCCCCGAGTTCGTCCTAGGTGAGCAGTACTTC. Full variable domain (missing parts from reference TRBV11-3 and TRBJ2-7): EAGVVQSPRYKIIEKKQPVAFWCNPISGHNTLYWYLQNLGQGPELLIRYENEEAVDDSQLPKDRFSAERLKGVDSTLKIQPAELGDSAVYLCASSPEFVLGEQYFGPGTRLTVT.